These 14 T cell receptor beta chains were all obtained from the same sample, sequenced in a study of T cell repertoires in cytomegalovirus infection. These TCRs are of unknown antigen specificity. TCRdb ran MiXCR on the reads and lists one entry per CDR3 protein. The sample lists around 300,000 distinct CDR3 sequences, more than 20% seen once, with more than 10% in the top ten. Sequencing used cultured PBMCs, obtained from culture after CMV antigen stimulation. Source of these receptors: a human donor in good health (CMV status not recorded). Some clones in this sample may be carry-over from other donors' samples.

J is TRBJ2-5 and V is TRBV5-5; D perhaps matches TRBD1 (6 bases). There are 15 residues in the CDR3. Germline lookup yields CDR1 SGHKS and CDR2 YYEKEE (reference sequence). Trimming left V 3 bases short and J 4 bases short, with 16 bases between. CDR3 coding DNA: TGTGCCAGCAGCTCACCAACAGGGAATTCAGAGACCCAGTACTTC. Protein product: CASSSPTGNSETQYF.

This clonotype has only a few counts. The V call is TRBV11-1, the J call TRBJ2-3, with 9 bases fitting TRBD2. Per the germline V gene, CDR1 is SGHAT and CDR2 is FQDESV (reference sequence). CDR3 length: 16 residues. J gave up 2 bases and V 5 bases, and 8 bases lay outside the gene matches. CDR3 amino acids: CASSLGLASYTDTQYF. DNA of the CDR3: TGTGCCAGCAGCCTCGGACTAGCGAGTTACACAGATACGCAGTATTTT. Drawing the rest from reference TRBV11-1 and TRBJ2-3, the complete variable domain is EAEVAQSPRYKITEKSQAVAFWCDPISGHATLYWYRQILGQGPELLVQFQDESVVDDSQLPKDRFSAERLKGVDSTLKIQPAELGDSAMYLCASSLGLASYTDTQYFGPGTRLTVL.

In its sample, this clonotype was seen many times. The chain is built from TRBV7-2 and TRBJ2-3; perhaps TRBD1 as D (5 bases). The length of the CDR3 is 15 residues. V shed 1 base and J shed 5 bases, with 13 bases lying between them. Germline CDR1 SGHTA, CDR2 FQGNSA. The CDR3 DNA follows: TGTGCCAGCAGCTTAGGGCCACAGGTCCAAGATACGCAGTATTTT. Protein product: CASSLGPQVQDTQYF.

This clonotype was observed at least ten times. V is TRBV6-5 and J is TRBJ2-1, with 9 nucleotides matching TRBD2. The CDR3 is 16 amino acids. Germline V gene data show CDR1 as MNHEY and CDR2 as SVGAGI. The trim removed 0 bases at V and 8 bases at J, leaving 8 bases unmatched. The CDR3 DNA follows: TGTGCCAGCAGTTACTCGCCGAGCGGGAGGTTCTATGAGCAGTTCTTC. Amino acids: CASSYSPSGRFYEQFF.

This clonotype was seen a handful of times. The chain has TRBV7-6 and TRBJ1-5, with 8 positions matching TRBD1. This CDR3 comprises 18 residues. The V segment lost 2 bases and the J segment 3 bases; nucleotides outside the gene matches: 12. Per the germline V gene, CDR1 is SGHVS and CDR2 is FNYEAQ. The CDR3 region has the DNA TGTGCCAGCAGCTTAAATCCCTCTGGCAGGGGGCTCAATCAGCCCCAGCATTTT. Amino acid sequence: CASSLNPSGRGLNQPQHF.

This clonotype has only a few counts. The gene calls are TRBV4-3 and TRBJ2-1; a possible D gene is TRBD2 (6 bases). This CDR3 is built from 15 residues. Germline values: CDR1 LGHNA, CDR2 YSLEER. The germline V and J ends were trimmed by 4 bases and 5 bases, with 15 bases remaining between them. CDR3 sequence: CASSPDWAGNNEQFF. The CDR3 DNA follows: TGCGCCAGCAGCCCCGACTGGGCGGGAAACAATGAGCAGTTCTTC.

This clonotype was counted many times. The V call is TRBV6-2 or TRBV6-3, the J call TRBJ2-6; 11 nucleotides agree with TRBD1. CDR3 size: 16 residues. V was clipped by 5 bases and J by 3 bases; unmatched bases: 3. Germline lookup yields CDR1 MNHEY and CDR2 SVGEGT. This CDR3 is CASSRTGGFGANVLTF. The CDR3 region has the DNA TGTGCCAGCAGTAGGACAGGGGGCTTTGGGGCCAACGTCCTGACTTTC.

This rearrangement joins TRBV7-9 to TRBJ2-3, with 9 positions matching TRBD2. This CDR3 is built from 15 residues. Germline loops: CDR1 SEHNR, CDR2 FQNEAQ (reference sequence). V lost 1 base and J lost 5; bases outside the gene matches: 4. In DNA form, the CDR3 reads TGTGCCAGCAGCTTAGGCGGGAGGGCCTTAGATACGCAGTATTTT. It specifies CASSLGGRALDTQYF.

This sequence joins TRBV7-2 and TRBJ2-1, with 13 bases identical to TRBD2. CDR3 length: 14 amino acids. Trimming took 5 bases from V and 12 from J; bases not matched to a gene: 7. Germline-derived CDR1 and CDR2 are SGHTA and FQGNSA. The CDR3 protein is CASSPGLAGDRQFF. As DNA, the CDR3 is TGTGCCAGCAGCCCTGGACTAGCGGGAGATAGGCAGTTCTTC.

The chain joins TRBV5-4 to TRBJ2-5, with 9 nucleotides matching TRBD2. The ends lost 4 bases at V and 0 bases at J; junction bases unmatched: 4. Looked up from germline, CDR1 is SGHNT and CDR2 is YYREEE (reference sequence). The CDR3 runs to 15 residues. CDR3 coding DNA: TGTGCCAGCAGCAAGCTAGCGGGGTACCAAGAGACCCAGTACTTC. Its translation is CASSKLAGYQETQYF.

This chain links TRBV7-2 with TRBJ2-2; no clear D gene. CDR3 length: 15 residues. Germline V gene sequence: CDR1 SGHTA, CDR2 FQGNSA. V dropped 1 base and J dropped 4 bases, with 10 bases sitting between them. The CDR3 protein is CASSLELLITGELFF. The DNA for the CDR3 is TGTGCCAGCAGCTTAGAACTCCTGATCACCGGGGAGCTGTTTTTT. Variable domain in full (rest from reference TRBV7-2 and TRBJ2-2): GAGVSQSPSNKVTEKGKDVELRCDPISGHTALYWYRQSLGQGLEFLIYFQGNSAPDKSGLPSDRFSAERTGGSVSTLTIQRTQQEDSAVYLCASSLELLITGELFFGEGSRLTVL.

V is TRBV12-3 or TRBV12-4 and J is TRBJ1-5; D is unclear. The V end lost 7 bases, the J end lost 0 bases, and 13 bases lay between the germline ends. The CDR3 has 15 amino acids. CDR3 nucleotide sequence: TGTGCCAGCAATGGCCCGGGCCCTAGCAATCAGCCCCAGCATTTT. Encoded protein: CASNGPGPSNQPQHF.

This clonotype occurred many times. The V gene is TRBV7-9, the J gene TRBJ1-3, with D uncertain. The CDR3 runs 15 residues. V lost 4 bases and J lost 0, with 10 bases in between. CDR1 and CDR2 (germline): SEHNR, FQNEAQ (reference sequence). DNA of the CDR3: TGTGCCAGCAGCTCCTCCTTCACCTCTGGAAACACCATATATTTT. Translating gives CASSSSFTSGNTIYF.

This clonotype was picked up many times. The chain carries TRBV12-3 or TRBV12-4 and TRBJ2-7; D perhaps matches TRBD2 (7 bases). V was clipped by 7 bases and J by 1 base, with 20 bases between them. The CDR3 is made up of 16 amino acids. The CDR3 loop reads CASTWEGGTSSYEQYF. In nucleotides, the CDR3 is TGTGCCAGCACCTGGGAGGGGGGTACCTCATCCTACGAGCAGTACTTC.